These T cell receptor beta chains were read from a single sample in a study of cytomegalovirus exposure and HLA in healthy donors. Assay: immunoSEQ multiplex PCR; the TCRdb copy retains only in-frame clones and omits some. The sample includes some 210,000 clones, roughly 73% seen only once; the top ten take approximately 2%. Sequenced sample: PBMCs. The source is a woman under 40 in good health and CMV-seropositive. CDR3s include the opening cysteine and the closing phenylalanine or tryptophan. D genes are given only for firm matches. Expanded clones get a size class; other rows say once, few or many, or leave the size out.

D gene: TRBD1; J gene: TRBJ1-2; clone size: -; V gene: TRBV2; CDR3 protein: CASNRQGAAYGYTF; CDR3 DNA: TGTGCCAGCAATCGACAGGGGGCGGCCTATGGCTACACCTTC
D gene: -; J gene: TRBJ2-7; clone size: -; V gene: TRBV7-9; CDR3 protein: CASSRSYEQYF; CDR3 DNA: TGTGCCAGCAGCCGGTCTTACGAGCAGTACTTC
D gene: TRBD1; J gene: TRBJ1-3; clone size: few; V gene: TRBV9; CDR3 protein: CASSPGQTNTIYF; CDR3 DNA: TGTGCCAGCAGCCCGGGACAGACAAACACCATATATTTT
D gene: TRBD1; J gene: TRBJ1-1; clone size: -; V gene: TRBV5-4; CDR3 protein: CASSSQGAFTEAFF; CDR3 DNA: TGTGCCAGCAGTTCACAGGGGGCGTTCACTGAAGCTTTCTTT
D gene: TRBD1; J gene: TRBJ1-2; clone size: -; V gene: TRBV30; CDR3 protein: CAYETNRGRPNYGYTF; CDR3 DNA: TGTGCCTACGAGACTAACAGGGGGCGGCCTAACTATGGCTACACCTTC
D gene: TRBD2; J gene: TRBJ2-2; clone size: -; V gene: TRBV7-9; CDR3 protein: CASSGWTSGGVTNTGELFF; CDR3 DNA: TGTGCCAGCAGCGGCTGGACTAGCGGGGGGGTAACGAACACCGGGGAGCTGTTTTTT
D gene: -; J gene: TRBJ2-1; clone size: once; V gene: TRBV7-3; CDR3 protein: CASSLSGGNEQFF; CDR3 DNA: TGTGCCAGCAGCTTATCCGGGGGCAATGAGCAGTTCTTC
D gene: -; J gene: TRBJ1-5; clone size: -; V gene: TRBV2; CDR3 protein: CASSTTNGPQHF; CDR3 DNA: TGTGCCAGCAGCACCACGAACGGGCCCCAGCATTTT
D gene: -; J gene: TRBJ2-7; clone size: -; V gene: TRBV28; CDR3 protein: CASSLRGREQYF; CDR3 DNA: TGTGCCAGCAGTTTAAGGGGTCGCGAGCAGTACTTC
D gene: -; J gene: TRBJ2-6; clone size: -; V gene: TRBV18; CDR3 protein: CASSVRGSDVLTF; CDR3 DNA: TGTGCCAGCTCCGTACGGGGGTCGGACGTCCTGACTTTC
D gene: TRBD1; J gene: TRBJ1-2; clone size: -; V gene: TRBV6-5; CDR3 protein: CASSGTGNYGHTF; CDR3 DNA: TGTGCCAGTTCCGGGACAGGAAACTATGGCCACACCTTC